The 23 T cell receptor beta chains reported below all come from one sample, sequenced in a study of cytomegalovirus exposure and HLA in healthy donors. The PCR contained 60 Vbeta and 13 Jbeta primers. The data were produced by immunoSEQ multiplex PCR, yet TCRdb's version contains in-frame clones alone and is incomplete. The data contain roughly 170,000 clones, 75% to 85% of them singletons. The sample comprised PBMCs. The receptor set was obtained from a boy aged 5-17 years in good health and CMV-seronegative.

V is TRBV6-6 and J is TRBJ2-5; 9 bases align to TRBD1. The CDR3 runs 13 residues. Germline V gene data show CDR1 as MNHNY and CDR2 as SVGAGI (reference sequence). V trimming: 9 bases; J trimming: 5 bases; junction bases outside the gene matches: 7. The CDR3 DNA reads TGTGCCAGTGGGAGGACAGGGGTGGAGACCCAGTACTTC. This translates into CASGRTGVETQYF.

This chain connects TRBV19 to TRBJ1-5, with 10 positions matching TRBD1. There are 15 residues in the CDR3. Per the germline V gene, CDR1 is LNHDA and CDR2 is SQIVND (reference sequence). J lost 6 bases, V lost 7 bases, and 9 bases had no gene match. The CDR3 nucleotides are TGTGCCAGTACCTTAGGGACAGGGGAGGGTCAGCCCCAGCATTTT. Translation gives CASTLGTGEGQPQHF. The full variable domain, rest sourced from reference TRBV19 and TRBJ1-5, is DGGITQSPKYLFRKEGQNVTLSCEQNLNHDAMYWYRQDPGQGLRLIYYSQIVNDFQKGDIAEGYSVSREKKESFPLTVTSAQKNPTAFYLCASTLGTGEGQPQHFGDGTRLSIL.

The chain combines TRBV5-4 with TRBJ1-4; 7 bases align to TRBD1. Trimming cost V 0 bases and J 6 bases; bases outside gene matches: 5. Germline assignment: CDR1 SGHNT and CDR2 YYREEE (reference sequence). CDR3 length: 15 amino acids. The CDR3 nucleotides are TGTGCCAGCAGCTTGGAAAGGGGGCCGTATGAAAAACTGTTTTTT. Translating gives CASSLERGPYEKLFF.

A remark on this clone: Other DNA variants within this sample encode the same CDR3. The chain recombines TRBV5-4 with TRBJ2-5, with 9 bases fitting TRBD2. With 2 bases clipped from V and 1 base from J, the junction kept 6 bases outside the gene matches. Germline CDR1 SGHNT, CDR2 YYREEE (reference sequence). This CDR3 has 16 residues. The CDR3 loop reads CASSLRLAGSQETQYF. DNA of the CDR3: TGTGCCAGCAGCTTACGGCTAGCGGGGTCCCAAGAGACCCAGTACTTC. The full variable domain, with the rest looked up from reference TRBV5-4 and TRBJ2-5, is ETGVTQSPTHLIKTRGQQVTLRCSSQSGHNTVSWYQQALGQGPQFIFQYYREEENGRGNFPPRFSGLQFPNYSSELNVNALELDDSALYLCASSLRLAGSQETQYFGPGTRLLVL.

The chain's CDR3 is CASSQDTSGALSYEQYF. CDR3 nucleotides: TGTGCCAGCAGCCAGGATACTAGCGGGGCCCTCTCCTACGAGCAGTACTTC. The chain uses TRBV4-2 and TRBJ2-7; 10 bases align to TRBD2. The V segment lost 3 bases and the J segment 0 bases; nucleotides outside the gene matches: 8. Germline V gene sequence: CDR1 LGHNA, CDR2 YNFKEQ. CDR3 size: 17 residues.

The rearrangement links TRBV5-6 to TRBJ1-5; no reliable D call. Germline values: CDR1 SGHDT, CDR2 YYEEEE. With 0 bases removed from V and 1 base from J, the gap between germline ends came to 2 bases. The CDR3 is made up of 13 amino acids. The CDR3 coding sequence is TGTGCCAGCAGCTTGGCAAGCAATCAGCCCCAGCATTTT. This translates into CASSLASNQPQHF.

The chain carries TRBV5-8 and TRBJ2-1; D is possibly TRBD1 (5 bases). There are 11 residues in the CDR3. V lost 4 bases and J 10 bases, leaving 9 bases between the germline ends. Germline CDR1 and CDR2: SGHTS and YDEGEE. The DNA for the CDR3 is TGTGCCAGCAGCCGCAGGGTCGAGCAGTTCTTC. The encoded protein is CASSRRVEQFF.

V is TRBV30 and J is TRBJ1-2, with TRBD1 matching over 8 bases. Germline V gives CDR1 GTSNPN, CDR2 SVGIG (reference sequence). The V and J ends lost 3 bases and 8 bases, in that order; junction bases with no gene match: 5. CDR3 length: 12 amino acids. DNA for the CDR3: TGTGCCTGGAGGCCAGGGGGCGCGGGCTACACCTTC. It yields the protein CAWRPGGAGYTF.

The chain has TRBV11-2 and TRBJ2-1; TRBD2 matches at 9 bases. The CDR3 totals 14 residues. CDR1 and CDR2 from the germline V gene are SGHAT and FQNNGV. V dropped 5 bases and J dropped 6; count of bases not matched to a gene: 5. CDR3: CASSPSGAPNEQFF. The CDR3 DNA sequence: TGTGCCAGCAGCCCTAGCGGGGCCCCCAATGAGCAGTTCTTC.

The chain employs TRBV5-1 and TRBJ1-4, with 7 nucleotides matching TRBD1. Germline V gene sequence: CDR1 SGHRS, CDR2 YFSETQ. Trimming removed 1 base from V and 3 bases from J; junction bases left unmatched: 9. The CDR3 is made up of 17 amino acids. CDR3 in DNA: TGCGCCAGCAGCTTGTTGTCCCACAGGGGTGCTAATGAAAAACTGTTTTTT. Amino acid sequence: CASSLLSHRGANEKLFF.

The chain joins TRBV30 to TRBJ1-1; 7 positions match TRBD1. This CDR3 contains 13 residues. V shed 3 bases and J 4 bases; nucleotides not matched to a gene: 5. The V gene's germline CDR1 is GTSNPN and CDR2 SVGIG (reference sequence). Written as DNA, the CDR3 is TGTGCCTGGAGCCAGGGGGAAGGCACTGAAGCTTTCTTT. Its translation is CAWSQGEGTEAFF.

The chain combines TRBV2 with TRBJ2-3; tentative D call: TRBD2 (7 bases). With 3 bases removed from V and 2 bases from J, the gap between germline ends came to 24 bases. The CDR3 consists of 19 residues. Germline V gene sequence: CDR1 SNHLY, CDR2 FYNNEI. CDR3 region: CASSDGGAAGLADTDTQYF. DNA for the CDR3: TGTGCCAGCAGTGACGGGGGCGCAGCTGGGCTAGCGGACACAGATACGCAGTATTTT.

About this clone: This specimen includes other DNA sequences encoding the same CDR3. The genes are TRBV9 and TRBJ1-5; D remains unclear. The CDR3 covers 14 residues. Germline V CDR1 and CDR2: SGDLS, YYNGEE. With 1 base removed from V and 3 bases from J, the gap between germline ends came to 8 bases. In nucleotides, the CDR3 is TGTGCCAGCAGCGTAACCGGGTCCAATCAGCCCCAGCATTTT. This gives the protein CASSVTGSNQPQHF.

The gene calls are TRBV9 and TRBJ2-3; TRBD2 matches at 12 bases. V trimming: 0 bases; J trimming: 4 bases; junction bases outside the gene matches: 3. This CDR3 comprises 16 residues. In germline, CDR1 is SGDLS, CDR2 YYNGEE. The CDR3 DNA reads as TGTGCCAGCAGCGTAGAGCTAGCGGGAGGGGCAGATACGCAGTATTTT. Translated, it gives CASSVELAGGADTQYF.

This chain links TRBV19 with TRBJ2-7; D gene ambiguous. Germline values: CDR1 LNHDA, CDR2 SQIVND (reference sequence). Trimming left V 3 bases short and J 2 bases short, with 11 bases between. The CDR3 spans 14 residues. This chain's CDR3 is CASSIRHSPYEQYF. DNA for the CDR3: TGTGCCAGTAGTATTCGTCACAGCCCCTACGAGCAGTACTTC. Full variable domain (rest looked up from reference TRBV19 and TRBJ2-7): DGGITQSPKYLFRKEGQNVTLSCEQNLNHDAMYWYRQDPGQGLRLIYYSQIVNDFQKGDIAEGYSVSREKKESFPLTVTSAQKNPTAFYLCASSIRHSPYEQYFGPGTRLTVT.

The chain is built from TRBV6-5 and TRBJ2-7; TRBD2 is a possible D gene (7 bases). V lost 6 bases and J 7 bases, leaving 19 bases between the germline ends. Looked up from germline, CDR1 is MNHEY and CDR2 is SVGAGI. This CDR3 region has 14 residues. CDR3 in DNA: TGTGCCAGCAGCCCTGGAGGGGGGGCGCGGGAGCAGTACTTC. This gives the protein CASSPGGGAREQYF.

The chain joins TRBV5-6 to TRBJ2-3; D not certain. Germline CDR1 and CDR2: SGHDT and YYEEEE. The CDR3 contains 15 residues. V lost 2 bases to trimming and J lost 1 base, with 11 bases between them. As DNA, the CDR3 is TGTGCCAGCAGCTTCCCGGGTACTGGCACAGATACGCAGTATTTT. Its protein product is CASSFPGTGTDTQYF.

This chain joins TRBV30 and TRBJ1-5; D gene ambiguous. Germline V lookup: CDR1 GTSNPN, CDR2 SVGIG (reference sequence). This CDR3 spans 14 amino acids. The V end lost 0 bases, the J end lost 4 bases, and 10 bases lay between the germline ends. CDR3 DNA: TGTGCCTGGAGTGTAGCGGCCAATAATCAGCCCCAGCATTTT. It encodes CAWSVAANNQPQHF.

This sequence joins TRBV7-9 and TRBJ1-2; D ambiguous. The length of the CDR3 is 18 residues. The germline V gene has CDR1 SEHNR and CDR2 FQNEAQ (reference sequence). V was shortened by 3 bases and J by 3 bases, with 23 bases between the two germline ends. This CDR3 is CASSFSMNDPGLDYGYTF. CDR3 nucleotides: TGTGCCAGCAGCTTCTCAATGAACGATCCAGGACTCGACTATGGCTACACCTTC.

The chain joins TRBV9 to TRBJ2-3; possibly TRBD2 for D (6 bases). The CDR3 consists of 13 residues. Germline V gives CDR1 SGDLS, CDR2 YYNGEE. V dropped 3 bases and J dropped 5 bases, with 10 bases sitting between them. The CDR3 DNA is TGTGCCAGCAGCGACCGGGGGAGAGATACGCAGTATTTT. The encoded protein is CASSDRGRDTQYF. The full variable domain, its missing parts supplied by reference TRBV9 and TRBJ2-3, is DSGVTQTPKHLITATGQRVTLRCSPRSGDLSVYWYQQSLDQGLQFLIQYYNGEERAKGNILERFSAQQFPDLHSELNLSSLELGDSALYFCASSDRGRDTQYFGPGTRLTVL.

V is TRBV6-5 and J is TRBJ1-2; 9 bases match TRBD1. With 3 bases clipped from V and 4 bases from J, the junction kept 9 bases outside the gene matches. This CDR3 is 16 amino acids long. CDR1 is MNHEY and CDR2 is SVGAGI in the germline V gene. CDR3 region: CASSYTGGESVYGYTF. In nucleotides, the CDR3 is TGTGCCAGCAGTTATACAGGGGGCGAAAGCGTCTATGGCTACACCTTC.

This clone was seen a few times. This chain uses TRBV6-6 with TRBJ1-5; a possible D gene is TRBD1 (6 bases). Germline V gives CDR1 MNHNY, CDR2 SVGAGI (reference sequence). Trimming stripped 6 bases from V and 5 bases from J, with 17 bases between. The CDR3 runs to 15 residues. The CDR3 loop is CASRMGQGPDQPQHF. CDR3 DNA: TGTGCCAGCAGGATGGGTCAGGGGCCAGATCAGCCCCAGCATTTT.

CDR3 coding DNA: TGTGCCAGCAGCTTGGGACTAGCGGGGACAGATACGCAGTATTTT. Translation: CASSLGLAGTDTQYF. The chain carries TRBV6-5 and TRBJ2-3; 13 bases are shared with TRBD2. After removal of 6 bases from V and 3 bases from J, the junction contained 3 bases not matched to a gene. The CDR3 runs 15 residues. The germline CDR1 and CDR2 sequences are MNHEY and SVGAGI.